This T cell receptor beta chain was recorded in a study of blood T cell repertoires in COVID-19. Germline CDR1 and CDR2: SGDLS and YYNGEE. The CDR3 totals 15 residues. V was clipped by 0 bases and J by 5 bases; unmatched bases: 2. Assay: immunoSEQ multiplex PCR; the TCRdb copy retains only in-frame clones and omits some. The repertoire has fewer than 700,000 clones, roughly 91% of them found once; the top ten carry 7.8%. In its sample, this clone was seen once. The chain uses TRBV9 and TRBJ1-5; 10 positions agree with TRBD1. The sample was peripheral blood. The source is a woman aged 45-65 years with COVID-19, enrolled during active disease. Here the CDR3 DNA reads TGTGCCAGCAGCGTAGGACAGGGGGCCGATCAGCCCCAGCATTTT. This codes for CASSVGQGADQPQHF.